The next 30 T cell receptor beta chains were all read from a single sample in a study of shared clonotypes between healthy human individuals. Method: immunoSEQ multiplex PCR; TCRdb's copy keeps in-frame clones and lacks some. The sample includes approximately 1.5 million clones, under 99% of them seen just once. The sequenced material came from naive CD4+ T cells sorted from blood. The subset was: CD45RA+ positively selected. These receptors originate from a man aged 25 to 45 in good health.

This clone showed up just once. The rearrangement links TRBV5-1 to TRBJ2-2; 12 bases agree with TRBD2. The germline CDR1 and CDR2 sequences are SGHRS and YFSETQ. V lost 4 bases to trimming and J lost 0 bases; unmatched junction nucleotides: 16. CDR3 length: 21 amino acids. For the CDR3, the DNA is TGCGCCAGCAGCCCGGCGGGGGGTGAGCTAGCGGGAGGGCCGAACACCGGGGAGCTGTTTTTT. Encoded protein: CASSPAGGELAGGPNTGELFF.

V and J are TRBV10-3 and TRBJ2-4; 9 nucleotides align to TRBD2. The CDR3 is made up of 15 amino acids. Losses at the gene ends were 0 bases for V and 3 bases for J; bases not matched to a gene: 0. Germline-derived CDR1 and CDR2 are ENHRY and SYGVKD. In DNA form, the CDR3 reads TGTGCCATCAGTGAGTCGACTAGCGGCAAAAACATTCAGTACTTC. Translated: CAISESTSGKNIQYF.

This sequence joins TRBV28 and TRBJ1-4; D ambiguous. With 4 bases removed from V and 3 bases from J, the gap between germline ends came to 12 bases. Germline CDR1 and CDR2: MDHEN and SYDVKM. This CDR3 has 15 residues. CDR3 protein: CASSSMRVANEKLFF. Written as DNA, the CDR3 is TGTGCCAGCAGTTCCATGCGGGTGGCTAATGAAAAACTGTTTTTT.

This clone came up once. The same CDR3 arises from other DNA sequences in this sample as well. This chain joins TRBV19 and TRBJ1-5, with D unresolved. Trimming took off 5 bases at V and 2 bases at J, with 7 bases between the two ends. Germline CDR1 and CDR2: LNHDA and SQIVND (reference sequence). The CDR3 runs to 13 residues. The CDR3: CASSGLGNQPQHF. The DNA of the CDR3 is TGTGCCAGTAGTGGGCTCGGCAATCAGCCCCAGCATTTT.

The chain uses TRBV4-3 and TRBJ2-2; TRBD2 matches 9 bases. J was trimmed by 3 bases and V by 6 bases; bases with no gene match: 2. The CDR3 loop spans 14 amino acids. From germline, CDR1 is LGHNA and CDR2 YSLEER. CDR3 sequence reads: CASRQREDTGELFF. CDR3 DNA: TGCGCCAGCAGACAGCGGGAGGACACCGGGGAGCTGTTTTTT.

The V call is TRBV6-1, the J call TRBJ2-1; no reliable D call. In germline, CDR1 is MNHNS, CDR2 SASEGT. The CDR3 consists of 13 residues. V was trimmed by 6 bases and J by 8 bases, leaving 14 bases between them. The CDR3, as DNA: TGTGCCAGCAGAAGACCCTCGAGCGATGAGCAGTTCTTC. Translated: CASRRPSSDEQFF.

The CDR3: CASSKFPGQGRHEQYF. The CDR3 DNA is TGTGCCAGCAGCAAATTCCCGGGACAGGGAAGGCACGAGCAGTACTTC. The V gene is TRBV21-1, the J gene TRBJ2-7; the listed D gene, TRBD1, was not tested against the DNA. TRBV21-1 is an annotated pseudogene. There are 16 residues in the CDR3.

The chain carries TRBV5-1 and TRBJ1-1, with TRBD1 matching over 7 bases. The J segment lost 6 bases and the V segment lost 0 bases, leaving 8 bases of the junction unmatched. This CDR3 is built from 15 residues. The V gene's germline CDR1 is SGHRS and CDR2 YFSETQ. The CDR3 sequence: CASSLAPTGSPEAFF. The CDR3 DNA sequence: TGCGCCAGCAGCTTGGCACCGACAGGGAGCCCTGAAGCTTTCTTT.

V is TRBV28 and J is TRBJ2-1; D is ambiguous. CDR1 and CDR2 from the germline V gene are MDHEN and SYDVKM. Trimming removed 6 bases from V and 9 bases from J, with 9 bases in between. The CDR3 is 11 amino acids. The CDR3 DNA is TGTGCCAGCAGCCTACAACGTGAGCAGTTCTTC. Translated, it gives CASSLQREQFF.

Turning to this clone: This sample includes further DNA sequences coding for the same CDR3. The chain joins TRBV19 to TRBJ2-1; 7 nucleotides agree with TRBD1. The CDR3 is 15 amino acids. Germline loops: CDR1 LNHDA, CDR2 SQIVND (reference sequence). After removal of 1 base from V and 0 bases from J, the junction contained 0 bases not matched to a gene. The CDR3 sequence: CASSIGDSSYNEQFF. The DNA for the CDR3 is TGTGCCAGTAGTATAGGGGACAGCTCCTACAATGAGCAGTTCTTC.

The chain joins TRBV2 to TRBJ2-7, with unresolved D. Germline V gene sequence: CDR1 SNHLY, CDR2 FYNNEI. This CDR3 contains 12 residues. V was pared by 6 bases and J by 3 bases, with 9 bases between. The CDR3 DNA follows: TGTGCCAGCAGGGATGTGGACTACGAGCAGTACTTC. Amino acids: CASRDVDYEQYF.

The rearrangement links TRBV5-1 to TRBJ2-5; D is possibly TRBD1 or TRBD2 (5 bases each). Trimming cost V 3 bases and J 1 base, with 16 bases left between them. Germline V gene lookup returns CDR1 SGHRS and CDR2 YFSETQ. The CDR3 spans 16 residues. This CDR3 reads CASSWGPAASQETQYF. In DNA, the CDR3 is TGCGCCAGCAGCTGGGGACCCGCCGCATCCCAAGAGACCCAGTACTTC.

This clone was counted once. The genes are TRBV5-1 and TRBJ2-3, with D possibly matching TRBD2 (6 bases). Trimming pared 3 bases from V and 0 bases from J, leaving 11 bases between. This CDR3 comprises 15 residues. Per the germline V gene, CDR1 is SGHRS and CDR2 is YFSETQ. As DNA, the CDR3 is TGCGCCAGCAGCTCTGGCGGGATGAGCACAGATACGCAGTATTTT. Protein product: CASSSGGMSTDTQYF.

V gene TRBV4-1 combines with J gene TRBJ1-3, with D uncertain. The CDR3 consists of 15 residues. The ends were cut back, 2 bases at V and 3 bases at J, with 11 bases in the middle. CDR1 is MGHRA, CDR2 YSYEKL, per germline. In DNA, the CDR3 is TGCGCCAGCAGCCAATTCTGGCGAGGTGGAAACACCATATATTTT. It yields the protein CASSQFWRGGNTIYF.

The chain has TRBV5-1 and TRBJ2-3, with 7 positions matching TRBD1. J was trimmed by 4 bases and V by 7 bases; bases with no gene match: 6. This CDR3 region has 13 residues. The germline V gene has CDR1 SGHRS and CDR2 YFSETQ. The CDR3 nucleotides read TGCGCCAGCCGACAGGGTCAGGCAGATACGCAGTATTTT. Translation gives CASRQGQADTQYF.

This clone was observed once. The DNA of the CDR3 is TGTGCCAGCAGTTCGAGAGGGGGAGTCACTAATCAGCCCCAGCATTTT. Protein: CASSSRGGVTNQPQHF. The chain links TRBV28 to TRBJ1-5; a possible D gene is TRBD1 (6 bases). The V end lost 4 bases, the J end lost 4 bases, and 17 bases lay between the germline ends. The CDR3 contains 16 residues. Germline CDR1 reads MDHEN; CDR2 reads SYDVKM.

The V and J genes are TRBV28 and TRBJ2-7; D unresolved. Germline-derived CDR1 and CDR2 are MDHEN and SYDVKM. Trimming left V 5 bases short and J 4 bases short, with 15 bases between. The CDR3 loop spans 14 amino acids. The CDR3, as DNA: TGTGCCAGCAGTCCCGGAGACCACCCTTACGAGCAGTACTTC. Protein: CASSPGDHPYEQYF.

In its sample, this clone was seen once. This chain uses TRBV28 with TRBJ2-6; 8 bases align to TRBD2. V lost 4 bases to trimming and J lost 0 bases; unmatched junction nucleotides: 8. This CDR3 has 18 amino acids. Looked up from germline, CDR1 is MDHEN and CDR2 is SYDVKM. CDR3 DNA sequence: TGTGCCAGCAGTTGGGGCGGGAGGAGGGTCTCTGGGGCCAACGTCCTGACTTTC. It translates to CASSWGGRRVSGANVLTF.

This clone was counted once. CDR3 amino acids: CASSLPTTSEQFF. The DNA of the CDR3 is TGCGCCAGCAGCTTACCTACTACATCTGAGCAGTTCTTC. The chain couples TRBV5-1 to TRBJ2-1; D not certain. Trimming cost V 2 bases and J 9 bases, with 12 bases left between them. Germline V gives CDR1 SGHRS, CDR2 YFSETQ. This CDR3 is built from 13 residues.

The chain is built from TRBV4-1 and TRBJ1-4; D unclear. V shed 7 bases and J shed 3 bases, with 15 bases lying between them. CDR3 length equals 15 residues. Germline CDR1 and CDR2: MGHRA and YSYEKL. CDR3 residues: CASTRLPVANEKLFF. CDR3 DNA: TGCGCCAGCACCCGATTACCCGTGGCTAATGAAAAACTGTTTTTT.

CDR3 protein: CASSQDINLYEQYF. The CDR3 DNA reads as TGCGCCAGCAGCCAAGATATAAACCTCTACGAGCAGTACTTC. V and J are TRBV4-3 and TRBJ2-7; D is undetermined. Per the germline V gene, CDR1 is LGHNA and CDR2 is YSLEER. The CDR3 contains 14 residues. V shed 0 bases and J shed 3 bases, with 9 bases lying between them.

The chain links TRBV7-2 to TRBJ2-5; D is perhaps TRBD1 (6 bases). The CDR3 covers 18 residues. CDR1 and CDR2 from the germline V gene are SGHTA and FQGNSA. V lost 0 bases to trimming and J lost 5 bases, with 22 bases between them. The CDR3 is CASSLAVWAGDSVETQYF. CDR3 coding DNA: TGTGCCAGCAGCTTAGCGGTCTGGGCAGGGGATAGTGTGGAGACCCAGTACTTC.

The chain combines TRBV5-4 with TRBJ2-7; maybe TRBD1 (5 bases). The CDR3 is 16 residues long. CDR1 is SGHNT and CDR2 is YYREEE in the germline V gene (reference sequence). Deletions cut 0 bases from V and 1 base from J, with 14 bases between. This CDR3 is CASSLGGPGQSYEQYF. For the CDR3, the DNA is TGTGCCAGCAGCTTGGGTGGTCCAGGGCAATCCTACGAGCAGTACTTC.

The gene calls are TRBV7-3 and TRBJ2-5; D might be TRBD2 (5 bases). The CDR3 sequence is 15 residues long. Per germline, CDR1 SGHTA and CDR2 FQGTGA. V lost 5 bases, J lost 4 bases, and 17 bases lay in between. The CDR3 sequence: CASSPRGSGAETQYF. Here the CDR3 DNA reads TGTGCCAGCAGCCCTCGAGGGTCTGGAGCAGAGACCCAGTACTTC. Combining the CDR3 with reference TRBV7-3 and TRBJ2-5 gives the whole variable domain GAGVSQTPSNKVTEKGKYVELRCDPISGHTALYWYRQSLGQGPEFLIYFQGTGAADDSGLPNDRFFAVRPEGSVSTLKIQRTERGDSAVYLCASSPRGSGAETQYFGPGTRLLVL.

The chain has TRBV15 and TRBJ1-5; D gene ambiguous. Trimming stripped 3 bases from V and 2 bases from J, with 11 bases between. There are 15 residues in the CDR3. From germline, CDR1 is LNHNV and CDR2 YYDKDF (reference sequence). CDR3 loop: CATSRGSLGNQPQHF. The CDR3 DNA reads TGTGCCACCAGCAGGGGCAGTTTAGGCAATCAGCCCCAGCATTTT.

This sequence joins TRBV6-1 and TRBJ2-7; TRBD2 agrees at 9 bases. J lost 4 bases, V lost 7 bases, and 8 bases had no gene match. Germline assignment: CDR1 MNHNS and CDR2 SASEGT. There are 14 residues in the CDR3. The DNA of the CDR3 is TGTGCCAGCACCCCCAGCGGGAGGTTGTACGAGCAGTACTTC. It specifies CASTPSGRLYEQYF.

This clone was seen once. J is TRBJ1-1 and V is TRBV2; D remains ambiguous. The V end was cut by 4 bases, the J end by 3 bases, with 21 bases between. The CDR3 has 17 amino acids. Germline V lookup: CDR1 SNHLY, CDR2 FYNNEI. In nucleotides, the CDR3 is TGTGCCAGCAGTGCGGGCAGTATCAGCTTAAAGGACACTGAAGCTTTCTTT. Translated: CASSAGSISLKDTEAFF.

This rearrangement joins TRBV10-1 to TRBJ1-4; D is uncertain. The V gene's germline CDR1 is WNHNN and CDR2 SYGVQD (reference sequence). This CDR3 is 14 amino acids long. V dropped 6 bases and J dropped 8 bases, with 16 bases sitting between them. CDR3 DNA sequence: TGCGCCAGCAGCGAGACTGGTACAGCAGAAAAACTGTTTTTT. This codes for CASSETGTAEKLFF.

The CDR3 region has the DNA TGTGCCAGCAGCTTAGCCGGGAACACCGGGGAGCTGTTTTTT. Protein product: CASSLAGNTGELFF. V and J are TRBV7-9 and TRBJ2-2, with D unclear. The CDR3 contains 14 residues. Germline V gene data show CDR1 as SEHNR and CDR2 as FQNEAQ (reference sequence). Trimming pared 0 bases from V and 1 base from J, leaving 3 bases between.

The gene calls are TRBV11-2 and TRBJ2-7, with D maybe TRBD1 (6 bases). V was shortened by 1 base and J by 6 bases, with 19 bases between the two germline ends. CDR3 length equals 16 residues. Germline CDR1 is SGHAT and CDR2 is FQNNGV. In DNA form, the CDR3 reads TGTGCCAGCAGCTTAGCTTTTCGGGACATGGCACGCGAGCAGTACTTC. Residues: CASSLAFRDMAREQYF.